These 15 T cell receptor beta chains originate from one sample sequenced in a study of cytomegalovirus exposure and HLA in healthy donors. PCR used 60 Vbeta primers and 13 Jbeta primers. Clones were sequenced by immunoSEQ multiplex PCR, and TCRdb holds only the in-frame ones, with some missing. The sample contains over 130,000 clones, roughly 78% of which appear only once. The sequenced material came from PBMCs. The receptors derive from a man aged 45-65 years in good health and CMV-seropositive.

CDR3 in amino acids: CASSEGQPDYYEQYF. The CDR3 DNA is TGTGCCAGCAGTGAGGGACAGCCGGACTACTACGAGCAGTACTTC. The chain uses TRBV6-1 and TRBJ2-7; the D gene is possibly TRBD1 (7 bases). V was clipped by 3 bases and J by 3 bases, with 15 bases between them. Looked up from germline, CDR1 is MNHNS and CDR2 is SASEGT. The CDR3 is 15 residues long.

V usage is TRBV5-1 and J usage is TRBJ1-2, with D uncertain. Germline loops: CDR1 SGHRS, CDR2 YFSETQ. The CDR3 contains 13 residues. Between the trimmed V and J ends, which lost 4 bases and 10 bases, there was a span of 17 bases. The CDR3 DNA is TGCGCCAGCAGCCTGCGGAGGCCCCCTGACTACACCTTC. Protein sequence: CASSLRRPPDYTF.

The chain uses TRBV18 and TRBJ2-1, with 9 bases aligning to TRBD1. This CDR3 is built from 15 residues. Germline CDR1 reads KGHSH; CDR2 reads LQKENI. V lost 3 bases, J lost 5 bases, and 5 bases stayed unmatched. This chain's CDR3 is CASSPGTGLDNEQFF. CDR3 bases: TGTGCCAGCTCACCTGGGACAGGGCTCGACAATGAGCAGTTCTTC. Variable domain in full (rest from reference TRBV18 and TRBJ2-1): NAGVMQNPRHLVRRRGQEARLRCSPMKGHSHVYWYRQLPEEGLKFMVYLQKENIIDESGMPKERFSAEFPKEGPSILRIQQVVRGDSAAYFCASSPGTGLDNEQFFGPGTRLTVL.

The V gene is TRBV9, the J gene TRBJ2-3; possibly TRBD2 for D (5 bases). Trimming removed 3 bases at V and 0 bases at J, with 8 bases between. The CDR3 covers 14 residues. Looked up from germline, CDR1 is SGDLS and CDR2 is YYNGEE. CDR3 protein: CASSGTGSTDTQYF. As DNA, the CDR3 is TGTGCCAGCAGCGGGACTGGAAGCACAGATACGCAGTATTTT.

The chain uses TRBV2 and TRBJ2-4; D unclear. This CDR3 is built from 16 residues. Trimming took 2 bases from V and 2 from J, leaving 13 bases between them. Germline values: CDR1 SNHLY, CDR2 FYNNEI. CDR3 coding DNA: TGTGCCAGCAGTGAACTCGGTACCATAACCAAAAACATTCAGTACTTC. As protein: CASSELGTITKNIQYF.

This sequence joins TRBV9 and TRBJ2-1; 7 bases line up with TRBD2. The CDR3 is 13 amino acids. CDR1 SGDLS and CDR2 YYNGEE come from the germline V gene. The junction had 7 bases not matched to a gene; V was cut back by 3 bases and J by 10 bases. The CDR3 region is CASSAKTSPEQFF. DNA for the CDR3: TGTGCCAGCAGCGCCAAGACTAGCCCCGAGCAGTTCTTC.

V gene TRBV2 combines with J gene TRBJ2-1, with TRBD2 matching over 10 bases. V gave up 7 bases and J gave up 2 bases; unmatched junction bases: 2. The CDR3 has 14 residues. Germline CDR1 reads SNHLY; CDR2 reads FYNNEI. CDR3 DNA sequence: TGTGCCAGCACCCTAGCGGGGGCCTACAATGAGCAGTTCTTC. Its translation: CASTLAGAYNEQFF.

The V gene is TRBV29-1, the J gene TRBJ1-4; TRBD1 is a possible D gene (5 bases). The V gene's germline CDR1 is SQVTM and CDR2 ANQGSEA. The CDR3 spans 12 residues. Trimming left V 2 bases short and J 10 bases short, with 11 bases between. The chain's CDR3 is CSVERGEGKLFF. CDR3 coding DNA: TGCAGCGTTGAACGGGGGGAGGGAAAACTGTTTTTT.

In this sample, this clone turned up once. The gene calls are TRBV6-5 and TRBJ2-7, with 8 nucleotides matching TRBD1. V trimming: 4 bases; J trimming: 4 bases; junction bases outside the gene matches: 12. The CDR3 totals 16 residues. CDR1 and CDR2 from the germline V gene are MNHEY and SVGAGI. The CDR3 loop reads CASSFGSTGGLYEQYF. In DNA, the CDR3 is TGTGCCAGCAGTTTCGGATCCACAGGGGGACTGTACGAGCAGTACTTC.

The chain recombines TRBV5-8 with TRBJ2-3; 9 positions agree with TRBD1. Germline V gives CDR1 SGHTS, CDR2 YDEGEE. V was pared by 4 bases and J by 3 bases, with 6 bases of the junction left unmatched. This CDR3 contains 15 residues. CDR3 sequence: CASSPGTGRTDTQYF. DNA for the CDR3: TGTGCCAGCAGCCCAGGGACAGGGCGAACAGATACGCAGTATTTT.

The chain links TRBV6-1 to TRBJ2-7; 10 bases fit TRBD2. This CDR3 spans 14 amino acids. The V segment lost 8 bases and the J segment 2 bases; nucleotides outside the gene matches: 6. The germline CDR1 and CDR2 sequences are MNHNS and SASEGT. In nucleotides, the CDR3 is TGTGCCAGCGGATGGACTAGCGGCGCCTACGAGCAGTACTTC. It is translated as CASGWTSGAYEQYF.

V usage is TRBV5-1 and J usage is TRBJ2-7, with D possibly being TRBD1 (6 bases). The CDR3 has 15 residues. Trimming took off 3 bases at V and 3 bases at J, with 16 bases between the two ends. Per germline, CDR1 SGHRS and CDR2 YFSETQ. The CDR3 DNA reads TGCGCCAGCAGCTCGTCGACAGGCAGTCACTACGAGCAGTACTTC. This sequence encodes CASSSSTGSHYEQYF.

This clone has a handful of counts. This rearrangement joins TRBV18 to TRBJ1-1; D remains ambiguous. CDR3 length: 15 residues. Trimming cost V 1 base and J 4 bases, with 13 bases left between them. In germline, CDR1 is KGHSH, CDR2 LQKENI. The CDR3 protein is CASSPLSESGTEAFF. The CDR3 region has the DNA TGTGCCAGCTCACCACTGTCGGAGAGTGGCACTGAAGCTTTCTTT.

This clone was found a few times. The J gene is TRBJ2-7, the V gene TRBV27; no reliable D call. V gave up 2 bases and J gave up 5 bases, with 4 bases separating them. Germline loops: CDR1 MNHEY, CDR2 SMNVEV (reference sequence). The CDR3 is 11 residues long. The CDR3 loop is CASSLGHEQYF. CDR3 nucleotides: TGTGCCAGCAGTTTAGGCCACGAGCAGTACTTC.

This clone was found a few times. The chain combines TRBV27 with TRBJ2-1; the match to TRBD2 covers 7 bases. V lost 2 bases, J lost 0 bases, and 4 bases stayed unmatched. CDR1 is MNHEY and CDR2 is SMNVEV in the germline V gene (reference sequence). CDR3 size: 16 residues. The CDR3 loop is CASSLLAASSYNEQFF. CDR3 DNA sequence: TGTGCCAGCAGTTTACTAGCGGCAAGCTCCTACAATGAGCAGTTCTTC.